The 30 T cell receptor beta chains in this list originate from one sample, sequenced in a study of blood T cell repertoires in COVID-19. The data were produced by immunoSEQ multiplex PCR, yet TCRdb's version contains in-frame clones alone and is incomplete. The data hold about 99,000 clones, with 80% to 85% observed a single time. The sample was peripheral blood. The origin of the receptors is a man between 70 and 80 years old with active or convalescent COVID-19.

The chain couples TRBV2 to TRBJ2-3; 9 positions match TRBD1. The V gene end was trimmed by 7 bases and the J gene end by 6 bases; junction bases not matched to a gene: 8. The length of the CDR3 is 14 residues. The germline CDR1 and CDR2 sequences are SNHLY and FYNNEI. The CDR3 bases are TGTGCCAGCAACCCGGGACAGGGTCTGGATACGCAGTATTTT. Translation gives CASNPGQGLDTQYF.

The genes are TRBV7-2 and TRBJ2-3, with a possible D match to TRBD2 (5 bases). Between the trimmed V and J ends, which lost 1 base and 5 bases, there was a span of 16 bases. CDR1 and CDR2 from the germline V gene are SGHTA and FQGNSA. This CDR3 has 16 amino acids. The CDR3 spells CASSLGPRTRGDTQYF. CDR3 nucleotides: TGTGCCAGCAGCTTAGGGCCCCGAACTAGAGGAGATACGCAGTATTTT. Complete variable domain (other parts from reference TRBV7-2 and TRBJ2-3): GAGVSQSPSNKVTEKGKDVELRCDPISGHTALYWYRQSLGQGLEFLIYFQGNSAPDKSGLPSDRFSAERTGGSVSTLTIQRTQQEDSAVYLCASSLGPRTRGDTQYFGPGTRLTVL.

This clone was detected a few times. V and J are TRBV19 and TRBJ1-5, with 7 bases lining up with TRBD1. CDR1 is LNHDA, CDR2 SQIVND, per germline (reference sequence). The CDR3 is 16 residues long. The V gene end was trimmed by 4 bases and the J gene end by 4 bases; junction bases not matched to a gene: 10. The CDR3, as DNA: TGTGCCAGTAGTAACTTAGACAGGGTCGTGAATCAGCCCCAGCATTTT. This translates into CASSNLDRVVNQPQHF.

V and J are TRBV3-1 (or the pseudogene TRBV3-2) and TRBJ1-5; 9 bases map to TRBD1. The germline V gene has CDR1 LGHDT and CDR2 YNNKEL (reference sequence). Losses at the gene ends were 3 bases for V and 6 bases for J; bases not matched to a gene: 3. This CDR3 comprises 14 residues. DNA for the CDR3: TGTGCCAGCAGCCAGGGACAGGGAAGTCAGCCCCAGCATTTT. Translation: CASSQGQGSQPQHF.

This rearrangement joins TRBV2 to TRBJ2-5; 12 bases map to TRBD2. V lost 1 base and J lost 2; bases outside the gene matches: 11. Germline-derived CDR1 and CDR2 are SNHLY and FYNNEI. The CDR3 totals 19 residues. This chain's CDR3 is CASSEGWASGGAGQETQYF. CDR3 nucleotides: TGTGCCAGCAGTGAAGGTTGGGCTAGCGGGGGGGCCGGGCAAGAGACCCAGTACTTC.

V and J are TRBV5-1 and TRBJ1-3, with D possibly matching TRBD1 (5 bases). Germline V gene data show CDR1 as SGHRS and CDR2 as YFSETQ. The V gene lost 0 bases and the J gene lost 0 bases, with 10 bases spanning the gap. The CDR3 loop spans 16 amino acids. The CDR3 nucleotides are TGCGCCAGCAGCTTGGAAGGGGTCTACTCTGGAAACACCATATATTTT. Translated: CASSLEGVYSGNTIYF.

This chain connects TRBV5-1 to TRBJ2-5, with 9 bases that match TRBD2. The CDR3 runs to 16 residues. Germline V lookup: CDR1 SGHRS, CDR2 YFSETQ. Trimming cost V 1 base and J 0 bases; bases outside gene matches: 4. DNA for the CDR3: TGCGCCAGCAGCTTGTTAGCGGGGGCGAACCAAGAGACCCAGTACTTC. It encodes CASSLLAGANQETQYF.

The CDR3 reads CASSLGARLAGNTDTQYF. The CDR3 region has the DNA TGCGCCAGCAGCTTGGGGGCCCGACTAGCGGGGAACACAGATACGCAGTATTTT. V and J are TRBV5-1 and TRBJ2-3, with 11 bases aligning to TRBD2. V was clipped by 0 bases and J by 2 bases; unmatched bases: 8. Germline-derived CDR1 and CDR2 are SGHRS and YFSETQ. The CDR3 loop spans 18 amino acids.

This clone was seen a handful of times. The gene calls are TRBV5-4 and TRBJ1-1; the D gene is possibly TRBD1 (5 bases). V was shortened by 2 bases and J by 6 bases, with 17 bases between the two germline ends. The CDR3 consists of 15 residues. Germline lookup yields CDR1 SGHNT and CDR2 YYREEE (reference sequence). CDR3 sequence: CASSFRDIRGSEAFF. As DNA, the CDR3 is TGTGCCAGCAGCTTCCGGGATATCCGGGGGTCTGAAGCTTTCTTT.

The chain links TRBV2 to TRBJ1-5; 9 bases map to TRBD1. The CDR3 loop spans 16 amino acids. Per the germline V gene, CDR1 is SNHLY and CDR2 is FYNNEI. With 0 bases clipped from V and 7 bases from J, the junction kept 7 bases outside the gene matches. In DNA form, the CDR3 reads TGTGCCAGCAGTGAAGCGCGGAGGGACAGGGCCCAGCCCCAGCATTTT. Translating gives CASSEARRDRAQPQHF.

This chain connects TRBV3-1 (or the pseudogene TRBV3-2) to TRBJ1-4, with TRBD1 matching 9 bases. With 0 bases clipped from V and 5 bases from J, the junction kept 7 bases outside the gene matches. The CDR3 has 17 residues. Germline lookup yields CDR1 LGHDT and CDR2 YNNKEL (reference sequence). CDR3 residues: CASSQENRGRVNEKLFF. The CDR3, as DNA: TGTGCCAGCAGCCAAGAGAACAGGGGGCGGGTAAATGAAAAACTGTTTTTT.

The rearrangement joins TRBV18 to TRBJ1-4; the D gene is possibly TRBD1 (5 bases). The CDR3 is 13 amino acids. The V end was cut by 4 bases, the J end by 4 bases, with 7 bases between. The germline V gene has CDR1 KGHSH and CDR2 LQKENI. The CDR3 nucleotides read TGTGCCAGCTCACGAGACAGTAATGAAAAACTGTTTTTT. This sequence encodes CASSRDSNEKLFF.

V gene TRBV19 combines with J gene TRBJ1-1, with 8 nucleotides matching TRBD1. The V and J ends lost 4 bases and 3 bases, in that order; junction bases with no gene match: 10. The CDR3 sequence is 16 residues long. From germline, CDR1 is LNHDA and CDR2 SQIVND (reference sequence). The CDR3 loop is CASSRQGAGGYTEAFF. CDR3 sequence (DNA): TGTGCCAGTAGTAGGCAGGGGGCGGGTGGATACACTGAAGCTTTCTTT.

J is TRBJ1-1 and V is TRBV5-4, with D perhaps matching TRBD1 (6 bases). This CDR3 is 16 amino acids long. Per germline, CDR1 SGHNT and CDR2 YYREEE (reference sequence). Trimming removed 5 bases at V and 0 bases at J, with 17 bases between. The chain's CDR3 is CASRPGGAGMNTEAFF. The CDR3 DNA sequence: TGTGCCAGCAGGCCTGGGGGGGCGGGGATGAACACTGAAGCTTTCTTT.

The rearrangement joins TRBV11-2 to TRBJ2-3; possibly TRBD1 for D (6 bases). V was cut by 5 bases and J by 8 bases, with 11 bases left in between. The CDR3 length is 12 residues. In germline, CDR1 is SGHAT, CDR2 FQNNGV. CDR3 DNA sequence: TGTGCCAGCAGCCGAGAAGGGGGTACGCAGTATTTT. This sequence encodes CASSREGGTQYF.

V is TRBV2 and J is TRBJ1-1; D may be TRBD1 (6 bases). This CDR3 is 14 amino acids long. Germline CDR1 reads SNHLY; CDR2 reads FYNNEI. V was pared by 8 bases and J by 0 bases, with 13 bases between. Here the CDR3 reads CASLSDRMNTEAFF. The CDR3 nucleotides read TGTGCCAGCCTTTCGGACAGAATGAACACTGAAGCTTTCTTT.

The V call is TRBV19, the J call TRBJ2-2, with D perhaps TRBD1 (6 bases). This CDR3 is 17 amino acids long. Trimming removed 5 bases from V and 3 bases from J, with 19 bases in between. Germline CDR1 LNHDA, CDR2 SQIVND (reference sequence). CDR3 bases: TGTGCCAGTAGTCCTAACCTCCGGGACACCTACACCGGGGAGCTGTTTTTT. Protein sequence: CASSPNLRDTYTGELFF. The full variable domain, with the rest looked up from reference TRBV19 and TRBJ2-2, is DGGITQSPKYLFRKEGQNVTLSCEQNLNHDAMYWYRQDPGQGLRLIYYSQIVNDFQKGDIAEGYSVSREKKESFPLTVTSAQKNPTAFYLCASSPNLRDTYTGELFFGEGSRLTVL.

The CDR3 spells CASGSSSGNEQFF. CDR3 coding DNA: TGTGCTAGTGGTTCTTCTAGCGGCAATGAGCAGTTCTTC. The rearrangement joins TRBV12-5 to TRBJ2-1; 7 bases are shared with TRBD2. Per germline, CDR1 LGHNT and CDR2 FRNRAP. The CDR3 is 13 amino acids. Trimming cost V 4 bases and J 6 bases; bases outside gene matches: 3. The whole variable domain, remainder taken from reference TRBV12-5 and TRBJ2-1, is DARVTQTPRHKVTEMGQEVTMRCQPILGHNTVFWYRQTMMQGLELLAYFRNRAPLDDSGMPKDRFSAEMPDATLATLKIQPSEPRDSAVYFCASGSSSGNEQFFGPGTRLTVL.

V and J are TRBV27 and TRBJ1-1, with 10 nucleotides matching TRBD1. CDR3 length equals 15 residues. With V trimmed by 5 bases and J by 3 bases, 6 bases remained unmatched. CDR1 and CDR2 from the germline V gene are MNHEY and SMNVEV (reference sequence). CDR3 nucleotides: TGTGCCAGCAGTCTTCGACAGGGGGCCCACACTGAAGCTTTCTTT. This sequence encodes CASSLRQGAHTEAFF.

This chain uses TRBV28 with TRBJ2-6, with D perhaps matching TRBD1 (5 bases). The germline gives CDR1 MDHEN, CDR2 SYDVKM. This CDR3 contains 15 residues. Between the trimmed V and J ends, which lost 6 bases and 4 bases, there was a span of 13 bases. The CDR3 reads CASRKTVAGANVLTF. The CDR3 DNA reads TGTGCCAGCAGGAAGACAGTCGCCGGGGCCAACGTCCTGACTTTC.

This clone is a singleton in its sample. This chain connects TRBV6-5 to TRBJ2-1; D perhaps matches TRBD1 (6 bases). Germline V gene data show CDR1 as MNHEY and CDR2 as SVGAGI. The CDR3 consists of 13 residues. V lost 5 bases and J lost 3, with 8 bases in between. In DNA form, the CDR3 reads TGTGCCAGCAGTCAGGACAGCTACAATGAGCAGTTCTTC. Translation: CASSQDSYNEQFF.

The rearrangement uses TRBV19 and TRBJ2-7, with D perhaps TRBD2 (6 bases). The length of the CDR3 is 16 residues. V was cut by 3 bases and J by 5 bases, with 20 bases left in between. Germline CDR1 reads LNHDA; CDR2 reads SQIVND (reference sequence). CDR3 sequence: CASSMALWQGGHEQYF. CDR3 in DNA: TGTGCCAGTAGTATGGCTTTGTGGCAGGGAGGCCACGAGCAGTACTTC.

Here the CDR3 reads CASSFAGFTDTQYF. The CDR3 DNA follows: TGTGCCAGCAGCTTCGCGGGGTTCACAGATACGCAGTATTTT. The chain carries TRBV7-8 and TRBJ2-3, with TRBD2 as a possible D gene (6 bases). V was cut by 3 bases and J by 2 bases, with 9 bases left in between. The CDR3 runs to 14 residues. CDR1 is SGHVS, CDR2 FQNEAQ, per germline. The complete variable domain, with remaining parts taken from reference TRBV7-8 and TRBJ2-3, reads GAGVSQSPRYKVAKRGQDVALRCDPISGHVSLFWYQQALGQGPEFLTYFQNEAQLDKSGLPSDRFFAERPEGSVSTLKIQRTQQEDSAVYLCASSFAGFTDTQYFGPGTRLTVL.

This sequence joins TRBV7-2 and TRBJ2-3; 15 nucleotides line up with TRBD2. V dropped 4 bases and J dropped 4; count of bases not matched to a gene: 3. This CDR3 has 16 residues. Germline-derived CDR1 and CDR2 are SGHTA and FQGNSA. This CDR3 reads CASSSGLAGGSDTQYF. CDR3 DNA: TGTGCCAGCAGCTCGGGACTAGCGGGGGGATCAGATACGCAGTATTTT.

V usage is TRBV11-2 and J usage is TRBJ1-3; a possible D gene is TRBD1 (5 bases). The V end lost 4 bases, the J end lost 0 bases, and 13 bases lay between the germline ends. There are 16 residues in the CDR3. The germline V gene has CDR1 SGHAT and CDR2 FQNNGV. CDR3 nucleotides: TGTGCCAGCAGCTCGCTCAGGGCCTTCTCTGGAAACACCATATATTTT. As protein: CASSSLRAFSGNTIYF.

J is TRBJ2-7 and V is TRBV5-5, with 9 bases aligning to TRBD2. CDR3 length equals 15 residues. The germline V gene encodes CDR1 SGHKS and CDR2 YYEKEE (reference sequence). V was clipped by 2 bases and J by 4 bases; unmatched bases: 7. Here the CDR3 DNA reads TGTGCCAGCAGCTTTGGGACTAGCCCGCCTTACGAGCAGTACTTC. It is translated as CASSFGTSPPYEQYF. The whole variable domain, remainder taken from reference TRBV5-5 and TRBJ2-7, is DAGVTQSPTHLIKTRGQQVTLRCSPISGHKSVSWYQQVLGQGPQFIFQYYEKEERGRGNFPDRFSARQFPNYSSELNVNALLLGDSALYLCASSFGTSPPYEQYFGPGTRLTVT.

V gene TRBV6-5 combines with J gene TRBJ2-5; tentatively, D is TRBD2 (7 bases). V was shortened by 7 bases and J by 6 bases, with 15 bases between the two germline ends. This CDR3 spans 13 amino acids. Per germline, CDR1 MNHEY and CDR2 SVGAGI. The CDR3 is CASIGGLGKTQYF. CDR3 DNA: TGTGCCAGCATCGGGGGGCTAGGGAAGACCCAGTACTTC.

The chain joins TRBV7-9 to TRBJ2-5, with 9 bases fitting TRBD2. Germline values: CDR1 SEHNR, CDR2 FQNEAQ (reference sequence). CDR3 length: 17 residues. Trimming removed 5 bases from V and 5 bases from J; junction bases left unmatched: 15. The CDR3 DNA reads TGTGCCAGCAGCCCCGATGTTAGCGGGGGTCCGGGTGAGACCCAGTACTTC. Translation: CASSPDVSGGPGETQYF.

This clone was detected only a few times. Here the CDR3 reads CASSTGVPYEQYF. In DNA form, the CDR3 reads TGTGCCAGCTCCACAGGGGTCCCATACGAGCAGTACTTC. This chain joins TRBV25-1 and TRBJ2-7; 7 bases align to TRBD1. J gave up 4 bases and V 8 bases, and 8 bases lay outside the gene matches. In germline, CDR1 is MGHDK, CDR2 SYGVNS. The CDR3 is 13 amino acids.

The chain combines TRBV5-1 with TRBJ1-5; 8 bases fit TRBD1. The germline V gene has CDR1 SGHRS and CDR2 YFSETQ. The CDR3 runs 16 residues. Trimming took 2 bases from V and 3 from J; bases not matched to a gene: 7. In nucleotides, the CDR3 is TGCGCCAGCAGCTTTACCCGGACAGGGTCCAATCAGCCCCAGCATTTT. It is translated as CASSFTRTGSNQPQHF.